Shown below are 2 T cell receptor beta chains from a single sample sequenced in a study of CD8 T cells in ankylosing spondylitis. TCRdb reprocessed the 5' RACE reads via MiXCR and lists one record per CDR3 protein. Of about 92,000 distinct CDR3 sequences listed, roughly 8.8% are singletons. Material: blood, either unsorted or a sorted T cell fraction (not recorded which). The receptors were sampled from a male donor with ankylosing spondylitis or in good health (not recorded which).

This clonotype came up many times. The J gene is TRBJ1-2, the V gene TRBV2; 9 nucleotides align to TRBD1. CDR3 size: 14 residues. Germline trimming cut 10 bases from V and 3 bases from J; bases unmatched to any gene: 9. CDR1 SNHLY and CDR2 FYNNEI come from the germline V gene. CDR3 sequence reads: CAIMHRGRDYGYTF. The CDR3 DNA follows: TGTGCCATCATGCACAGGGGGCGCGACTATGGCTACACCTTC.

This clonotype has ten or more counts. A read error is likely, as this CDR3 ends without the conserved phenylalanine or tryptophan. V and J are TRBV24-1 and TRBJ2-1; 10 bases fit TRBD1. CDR1 and CDR2 (germline): KGHDR, SFDVKD. Trimming took 1 base from V and 8 from J; bases not matched to a gene: 7. The length of the CDR3 is 16 residues. The DNA for the CDR3 is TGTGCCACCAGTGATTTTGGACAGGGGGTTGTATATGAGCAGTTCCTC. Its protein product is CATSDFGQGVVYEQFL.